The source of this TCR beta chain is a study of blood T cell repertoires in COVID-19. Study-wide context: The United States, Italy and Spain were the sources of the acute and convalescent COVID-19 samples.

Original handling: Estimation of nucleated cell counts relied on the amplification of reference gene primers. The protocol was immunoSEQ multiplex PCR, while the TCRdb copy is restricted to in-frame clones and leaves out a portion. Clone size and V and J calls were adopted from that table, with D and trimming inferred from the DNA. Altogether fewer than 15,000 clones are present, 80% to 85% being singletons, with the ten largest covering around 32%. The CDR3 runs to 18 residues. Trimming took 2 bases from V and 2 from J; bases not matched to a gene: 15. CDR1 is LGHNT, CDR2 FRNRAP, per germline. Material: peripheral blood. The J gene is TRBJ2-7, the V gene TRBV12-5; 7 bases match TRBD2. The clonotype was recovered from a man between 45 and 60 years old with active COVID-19. The CDR3 sequence: CASGLKNSGALTPYEQYF. In DNA form, the CDR3 reads TGTGCTAGTGGTTTGAAGAACAGCGGGGCGCTTACACCCTACGAGCAGTACTTC. The full variable domain, its missing parts supplied by reference TRBV12-5 and TRBJ2-7, is DARVTQTPRHKVTEMGQEVTMRCQPILGHNTVFWYRQTMMQGLELLAYFRNRAPLDDSGMPKDRFSAEMPDATLATLKIQPSEPRDSAVYFCASGLKNSGALTPYEQYFGPGTRLTVT.